These T cell receptor beta chains were read from a single sample in a study of neoadjuvant anti-PD-1 for oral cavity cancer. The protocol was immunoSEQ multiplex PCR, while the TCRdb copy is restricted to in-frame clones and leaves out a portion. The data contain 20,000 to 25,000 clones, 25% to 30% of them seen just once; the ten biggest clones take up about 16%. This sample comprised tumor tissue, obtained after nivolumab (anti-PD-1) treatment. The receptors come from a person aged 35 to 85 with oral cavity squamous cell carcinoma. Both conserved end residues are part of each CDR3.

TRBV5-8 CASSWGTNQETQYF
TRBV11-2 CASSFMGTSGNEQFF
TRBV19 CASSNRGTDPGGGGELFF
TRBV7-9 CASSLGQYEQYF
TRBV5-5 CASSTQGGQPQHF
TRBV5-1 CASSLEGQGTDTQYF
TRBV2 CASRQGASYEQYF
TRBV5-5 CASRSKPGQGGEQYF
TRBV5-1 CASSLYLGGGTRNEQFF
TRBV6-5 CASSYSTLAAETQYF
TRBV2 CASTRTTGVNQPQHF
TRBV25-1 CASSESVFNYGYTF
TRBV20-1 CSATLGTEAFF
TRBV5-1 CASSPGQKGYTF
TRBV10-3 CAIRAQGDTEAFF
TRBV28 CASSLSGTSGKYEQYF
TRBV9 CASSPPGGIQYF
TRBV5-1 CASSLGGQGVEPQHF
TRBV2 CASSSDGGGYTF
TRBV7-3 CASSLDGTTGSYEQYF
TRBV25-1 CASGRTASSYNSPLHF
TRBV15 CATSSRAVRGSNEQFF